These 30 T cell receptor beta chains share one sample of origin, sequenced in a study of cytomegalovirus exposure and HLA in healthy donors. The PCR contained 60 Vbeta and 13 Jbeta primers. Measured with immunoSEQ multiplex PCR; TCRdb has only the in-frame clones, and not every one. The data hold roughly 200,000 clones, with approximately 80% observed a single time. The source material was PBMCs. The receptors originated from a female donor in good health and CMV-seronegative.

The chain is built from TRBV28 and TRBJ2-1; 9 bases agree with TRBD2. V trimming: 0 bases; J trimming: 0 bases; junction bases outside the gene matches: 6. The germline gives CDR1 MDHEN, CDR2 SYDVKM. CDR3 length: 18 residues. CDR3 amino acids: CASSLWEGSGSSYNEQFF. CDR3 in DNA: TGTGCCAGCAGTTTATGGGAAGGTAGCGGGAGCTCCTACAATGAGCAGTTCTTC.

This chain joins TRBV7-8 and TRBJ1-1, with D unresolved. The CDR3 consists of 16 residues. The germline V gene has CDR1 SGHVS and CDR2 FQNEAQ. Trimming removed 2 bases from V and 1 base from J, with 14 bases in between. The CDR3 loop reads CASSLTPGRTNTEAFF. DNA of the CDR3: TGTGCCAGCAGCTTAACTCCGGGAAGGACGAACACTGAAGCTTTCTTT.

The CDR3 sequence: CASSEGDTNYGYTF. The CDR3 bases are TGCGCCAGCTCAGAGGGGGATACCAACTATGGCTACACCTTC. The chain has TRBV5-1 and TRBJ1-2, with D perhaps matching TRBD1 (6 bases). The CDR3 is 14 residues long. V lost 7 bases and J lost 2, with 15 bases in between. CDR1 is SGHRS, CDR2 YFSETQ, per germline.

J is TRBJ2-2 and V is TRBV5-1, with 12 bases lining up with TRBD2. J was trimmed by 5 bases and V by 4 bases; bases with no gene match: 3. CDR1 and CDR2 (germline): SGHRS, YFSETQ. This CDR3 is built from 15 residues. The CDR3 DNA is TGCGCCAGCAGCGGCGGACTAGCGGGGACCGGGGAGCTGTTTTTT. This sequence encodes CASSGGLAGTGELFF. The variable domain in full, with the rest retrieved from reference TRBV5-1 and TRBJ2-2, is KAGVTQTPRYLIKTRGQQVTLSCSPISGHRSVSWYQQTPGQGLQFLFEYFSETQRNKGNFPGRFSGRQFSNSRSEMNVSTLELGDSALYLCASSGGLAGTGELFFGEGSRLTVL.

The sample holds a few counts of this clone. The genes are TRBV10-2 and TRBJ2-1; D is ambiguous. From germline, CDR1 is WSHSY and CDR2 SAAADI. V dropped 4 bases and J dropped 10 bases, with 11 bases sitting between them. The CDR3 has 12 amino acids. CDR3 DNA: TGCGCCAGCAGTGCTGCGGCGCCGGAGCAGTTCTTC. The encoded protein is CASSAAAPEQFF.

The CDR3 loop reads CASNLEGPRPQHF. CDR3 in DNA: TGTGCCAGCAATTTAGAGGGCCCGAGGCCCCAGCATTTT. V usage is TRBV2 and J usage is TRBJ1-5, with unresolved D. With 7 bases removed from V and 9 bases from J, the gap between germline ends came to 16 bases. This CDR3 is 13 amino acids long. Germline CDR1 SNHLY, CDR2 FYNNEI.

In DNA form, the CDR3 reads TGCAGCGCCATCGACAGCACTAACTATGGCTACACCTTC. It is translated as CSAIDSTNYGYTF. This rearrangement joins TRBV29-1 to TRBJ1-2, with a tentative D call TRBD1 (5 bases). The germline CDR1 and CDR2 sequences are SQVTM and ANQGSEA. V lost 7 bases to trimming and J lost 0 bases, with 12 bases between them. CDR3 size: 13 residues.

The chain links TRBV5-1 to TRBJ2-3; D perhaps matches TRBD2 (7 bases). The CDR3 sequence is 15 residues long. The V end lost 0 bases, the J end lost 7 bases, and 15 bases lay between the germline ends. Germline lookup yields CDR1 SGHRS and CDR2 YFSETQ. Here the CDR3 reads CASSLGGGAINTQYF. CDR3 nucleotide sequence: TGCGCCAGCAGCTTGGGAGGGGGGGCCATAAATACGCAGTATTTT.

This chain uses TRBV4-2 with TRBJ2-1; D might be TRBD2 (7 bases). Germline V gives CDR1 LGHNA, CDR2 YNFKEQ. With 3 bases removed from V and 7 bases from J, the gap between germline ends came to 19 bases. The CDR3 sequence is 16 residues long. DNA for the CDR3: TGTGCCAGCAGCCAGCTAGGGGGGGGGCCGTTGAATGAGCAGTTCTTC. This translates into CASSQLGGGPLNEQFF.

The rearrangement joins TRBV7-6 to TRBJ2-5, with 8 bases identical to TRBD2. The J call may not be correct, given that the DNA end is closer to TRBJ2-7. Looked up from germline, CDR1 is SGHVS and CDR2 is FNYEAQ. The CDR3 length is 18 residues. CDR3 loop: CASSSQLGQLGTRLEQYF. CDR3 coding DNA: TGTGCCAGCAGCTCACAGCTTGGGCAGCTAGGGACTAGGCTCGAGCAGTACTTC.

About this clone: This CDR3 is missing its conserved last phenylalanine or tryptophan, likely due to a read error. This rearrangement joins TRBV29-1 to TRBJ1-2, with 7 bases identical to TRBD1. Germline CDR1 and CDR2: SQVTM and ANQGSEA. V trimming: 6 bases; J trimming: 1 base; junction bases outside the gene matches: 8. This CDR3 region has 14 residues. CDR3 loop: CSVPGTVYNYGYTL. In DNA, the CDR3 is TGCAGCGTCCCCGGGACAGTTTATAACTATGGCTACACCCTC.

V is TRBV6-5 and J is TRBJ1-2; 8 bases match TRBD1. CDR3 length: 14 residues. Germline CDR1 MNHEY, CDR2 SVGAGI. V dropped 6 bases and J dropped 8; count of bases not matched to a gene: 11. This chain's CDR3 is CASRVQGVIGGYTF. The CDR3 nucleotides are TGTGCCAGCAGGGTACAGGGGGTAATTGGAGGCTACACCTTC.

The rearrangement uses TRBV2 and TRBJ1-5; TRBD1 is a possible D gene (5 bases). The CDR3 runs 14 residues. Trimming removed 7 bases at V and 3 bases at J, with 13 bases between. Per the germline V gene, CDR1 is SNHLY and CDR2 is FYNNEI. CDR3: CASKVRGTNQPQHF. CDR3 DNA sequence: TGTGCCAGCAAAGTGCGGGGCACCAATCAGCCCCAGCATTTT. Supplemented by reference TRBV2 and TRBJ1-5, the full variable domain reads EPEVTQTPSHQVTQMGQEVILRCVPISNHLYFYWYRQILGQKVEFLVSFYNNEISEKSEIFDDQFSVERPDGSNFTLKIRSTKLEDSAMYFCASKVRGTNQPQHFGDGTRLSIL.

The V call is TRBV5-4, the J call TRBJ1-1; a weak D match, TRBD1 (6 bases). The CDR3 covers 15 residues. The germline V gene encodes CDR1 SGHNT and CDR2 YYREEE (reference sequence). V gave up 4 bases and J gave up 4 bases, with 17 bases separating them. CDR3 coding DNA: TGTGCCAGCAGCCGGGGGGGCAGGGACGGCACTGAAGCTTTCTTT. Amino acid sequence: CASSRGGRDGTEAFF.

This clone has more than one count but fewer than ten. The rearrangement joins TRBV6-5 to TRBJ2-7, with 8 bases that match TRBD1. The CDR3 sequence is 14 residues long. Germline trimming cut 6 bases from V and 0 bases from J; bases unmatched to any gene: 4. Germline V gives CDR1 MNHEY, CDR2 SVGAGI. This CDR3 is CASRLGQASYEQYF. CDR3 nucleotides: TGTGCCAGCAGGTTGGGACAGGCCTCCTACGAGCAGTACTTC.

The chain couples TRBV6-5 to TRBJ2-2; 8 bases are a match to TRBD1. The CDR3 sequence is 15 residues long. Trimming removed 6 bases from V and 6 bases from J; junction bases left unmatched: 9. CDR1 and CDR2 from the germline V gene are MNHEY and SVGAGI. The CDR3 is CASRLTGGMPGELFF. CDR3 sequence (DNA): TGTGCCAGCAGGCTCACAGGGGGAATGCCCGGGGAGCTGTTTTTT.

This rearrangement joins TRBV5-1 to TRBJ1-1; 9 bases align to TRBD1. The CDR3 is made up of 15 amino acids. Germline V CDR1 and CDR2: SGHRS, YFSETQ. V trimming: 3 bases; J trimming: 5 bases; junction bases outside the gene matches: 8. Here the CDR3 reads CASSYPGQGGTEAFF. Here the CDR3 DNA reads TGCGCCAGCAGCTATCCGGGACAGGGAGGTACTGAAGCTTTCTTT.

The V and J genes are TRBV5-1 and TRBJ1-1, with D possibly being TRBD1 (6 bases). The CDR3 contains 17 residues. Trimming took 3 bases from V and 2 from J, leaving 20 bases between them. Germline V gives CDR1 SGHRS, CDR2 YFSETQ. CDR3 in DNA: TGCGCCAGCAGCTCGAACCTAAACCTACAGGGCAACACTGAAGCTTTCTTT. Its protein is CASSSNLNLQGNTEAFF.

V usage is TRBV7-9 and J usage is TRBJ1-4, with a weak D call TRBD1 (5 bases). Trimming cost V 2 bases and J 6 bases, with 13 bases left between them. This CDR3 region has 15 residues. Looked up from germline, CDR1 is SEHNR and CDR2 is FQNEAQ (reference sequence). The CDR3 DNA reads TGTGCCAGCAGCTTAAAGGGGCTAGGGTATGAAAAACTGTTTTTT. Protein sequence: CASSLKGLGYEKLFF.

This clone was seen a few times. The V call is TRBV4-3, the J call TRBJ2-3; 7 bases map to TRBD2. CDR1 is LGHNA and CDR2 is YSLEER in the germline V gene. V lost 3 bases and J lost 6; bases outside the gene matches: 9. The CDR3 length is 15 residues. CDR3 in amino acids: CASSQVGREKDTQYF. The CDR3 nucleotides are TGCGCCAGCAGCCAGGTCGGGCGGGAGAAGGATACGCAGTATTTT.

This clone was picked up one time. The junction shows a germline mismatch at one end, possibly a read error. CDR3 DNA sequence: TGTTCCAGCAGCTTCACGGGACAGGGTTCTGGTGGCTACACCTTC. This sequence encodes CSSSFTGQGSGGYTF. The V call is TRBV7-3, the J call TRBJ1-2; 9 bases agree with TRBD1. The CDR3 extends over 15 amino acids. CDR1 and CDR2 from the germline V gene are SGHTA and FQGTGA.

CDR3 loop: CASSDLSWGGRANEKLFF. In DNA, the CDR3 is TGTGCCAGCAGTGATCTCTCGTGGGGTGGCAGGGCTAATGAAAAACTGTTTTTT. This chain connects TRBV6-1 to TRBJ1-4; possible D gene TRBD1, 5 bases. CDR1 is MNHNS and CDR2 is SASEGT in the germline V gene. This CDR3 region has 18 residues. The germline V and J ends were trimmed by 3 bases and 3 bases, with 20 bases remaining between them.

The gene calls are TRBV9 and TRBJ1-3; D possibly corresponds to TRBD1 (6 bases). The CDR3 has 14 residues. V dropped 4 bases and J dropped 2 bases, with 10 bases sitting between them. Germline V gives CDR1 SGDLS, CDR2 YYNGEE. Here the CDR3 reads CASSPGGPGNTIYF. CDR3 nucleotide sequence: TGTGCCAGCAGCCCGGGGGGGCCTGGAAACACCATATATTTT.

The rearrangement uses TRBV27 and TRBJ2-7; the match to TRBD2 covers 9 bases. The CDR3 loop spans 15 amino acids. Trimming took 6 bases from V and 1 from J; bases not matched to a gene: 7. Germline CDR1 reads MNHEY; CDR2 reads SMNVEV (reference sequence). The DNA for the CDR3 is TGTGCCAGCAGAGGCGGACTAGCGAATTCCTACGAGCAGTACTTC. Protein product: CASRGGLANSYEQYF.

As DNA, the CDR3 is TGTGCCAGCAGCGTCCAGGGGGCCCTCACAGATACGCAGTATTTT. Translated: CASSVQGALTDTQYF. V and J are TRBV9 and TRBJ2-3, with TRBD1 identical over 8 bases. Germline CDR1 SGDLS, CDR2 YYNGEE. CDR3 length equals 15 residues. After removal of 2 bases from V and 2 bases from J, the junction contained 4 bases not matched to a gene.

This clone was picked up a small number of times. The chain employs TRBV21-1 and TRBJ2-7; the D call of TRBD1 is as the table states it, not checked on the DNA. TRBV21-1 is flagged as a pseudogene. The CDR3 covers 14 residues. The CDR3 reads CASSPRTRQGEQYF. As DNA, the CDR3 is TGTGCCAGCAGCCCCCGGACCCGGCAGGGAGAGCAGTACTTC.

The chain carries TRBV15 and TRBJ2-1; 8 nucleotides agree with TRBD1. This CDR3 contains 15 residues. V was pared by 4 bases and J by 2 bases, with 4 bases of the junction left unmatched. Germline-derived CDR1 and CDR2 are LNHNV and YYDKDF (reference sequence). CDR3 nucleotides: TGTGCCACCAGCACAGCAGGGGGCGCCTACAATGAGCAGTTCTTC. It translates to CATSTAGGAYNEQFF.

The J gene is TRBJ1-1, the V gene TRBV5-5; D uncertain. The V and J ends lost 3 bases and 4 bases respectively, with 25 bases between them. Germline CDR1 is SGHKS and CDR2 is YYEKEE (reference sequence). CDR3 length: 18 residues. CDR3 sequence reads: CASSSAEPGSIGSTEAFF. The CDR3 DNA reads as TGTGCCAGCAGCTCTGCTGAGCCGGGGAGTATCGGTAGCACTGAAGCTTTCTTT.

The gene calls are TRBV28 and TRBJ2-7; tentatively, D is TRBD2 (5 bases). This CDR3 has 12 residues. Germline CDR1 MDHEN, CDR2 SYDVKM. Trimming cost V 3 bases and J 7 bases, with 10 bases left between them. Here the CDR3 reads CASSLDRGEQYF. The CDR3 DNA reads TGTGCCAGCAGTTTGGACCGAGGGGAGCAGTACTTC. The full variable domain, with the rest looked up from reference TRBV28 and TRBJ2-7, is DVKVTQSSRYLVKRTGEKVFLECVQDMDHENMFWYRQDPGLGLRLIYFSYDVKMKEKGDIPEGYSVSREKKERFSLILESASTNQTSMYLCASSLDRGEQYFGPGTRLTVT.

The chain is built from TRBV29-1 and TRBJ2-7; D is undetermined. Germline loops: CDR1 SQVTM, CDR2 ANQGSEA. The CDR3 spans 13 residues. The ends were cut back, 4 bases at V and 3 bases at J, with 13 bases in the middle. The CDR3 nucleotides read TGCAGCGTTGTCATTGACATCGGCTACGAGCAGTACTTC. Its protein product is CSVVIDIGYEQYF.